The present T cell receptor beta chain was sequenced within a study of cytomegalovirus exposure and HLA in healthy donors. The study's findings and limits: In the 120 validation repertoires, a later analysis found that first-cohort TCR clusters tended to co-occur. The study designated about 160 TCR beta chains cytomegalovirus-associated.

Regarding this clone: Its target is unknown.

With 2 bases removed from V and 5 bases from J, the gap between germline ends came to 13 bases. The CDR3 is 15 amino acids. Germline CDR1 KGHSH, CDR2 LQKENI. Repertoires were generated with immunoSEQ multiplex PCR, while TCRdb's copy carries only in-frame clones and drops some. The sample lists 150,000 to 200,000 clones, roughly 80% occurring once. It was the 120-subject validation cohort, separate from the approximately 620-subject first cohort, to which the donors belonged. This chain links TRBV18 with TRBJ2-1; no definite D call. Sequencing was done on a sample of PBMCs. The sequence derives from a man aged 18 to 30 in good health and CMV-seropositive. The CDR3 DNA follows: TGTGCCAGCTCACCAAACGGTTATTTAAACAATGAGCAGTTCTTC. This gives the protein CASSPNGYLNNEQFF.